The 11 T cell receptor beta chains below all came from one sample that was sequenced in a study of cytomegalovirus exposure and HLA in healthy donors. Researchers ran the PCR with 60 Vbeta and 13 Jbeta primers. The protocol was immunoSEQ multiplex PCR, while the TCRdb copy is restricted to in-frame clones and leaves out a portion. In the table there are 150,000 to 200,000 clones, 81% of which are singletons. The material sequenced was PBMCs. Every receptor here comes from a man aged 18-30 years in good health and CMV-seronegative.

The chain joins TRBV2 to TRBJ1-5; 7 nucleotides align to TRBD1. Germline V gives CDR1 SNHLY, CDR2 FYNNEI. The J segment lost 5 bases and the V segment lost 6 bases, leaving 7 bases of the junction unmatched. The CDR3 has 14 amino acids. CDR3 sequence: CASSQTGRDQPQHF. CDR3 bases: TGTGCCAGCAGCCAGACAGGGAGAGATCAGCCCCAGCATTTT.

The chain links TRBV4-3 to TRBJ2-1; TRBD2 matches 12 bases. CDR1 LGHNA and CDR2 YSLEER come from the germline V gene. The V and J ends lost 1 base and 9 bases, in that order; junction bases with no gene match: 22. The CDR3 has 21 residues. The chain's CDR3 is CASSQGLRGKASGRAYGEQFF. The CDR3 region has the DNA TGCGCCAGCAGCCAAGGGTTGAGAGGTAAGGCTAGCGGGAGGGCCTACGGTGAGCAGTTCTTC.

This clone was recorded a few times. V usage is TRBV4-2 and J usage is TRBJ2-3; 7 positions agree with TRBD1. This CDR3 has 16 amino acids. Trimming took 1 base from V and 0 from J; bases not matched to a gene: 4. CDR1 is LGHNA, CDR2 YNFKEQ, per germline. The CDR3 nucleotides read TGTGCCAGCAGCCAAGTCCGGGACAGTAGCACAGATACGCAGTATTTT. It codes for CASSQVRDSSTDTQYF.

The CDR3: CASSDLRQVSSYNSPLHF. The CDR3 DNA reads TGTGCCAGCAGTGATTTAAGACAGGTCAGCTCCTATAATTCACCCCTCCACTTT. The chain links TRBV6-1 to TRBJ1-6, with a weak D call TRBD1 (6 bases). Trimming removed 3 bases at V and 0 bases at J, with 15 bases between. The V gene's germline CDR1 is MNHNS and CDR2 SASEGT. There are 18 residues in the CDR3.

V and J are TRBV27 and TRBJ2-2; 7 bases line up with TRBD2. Trimming took 7 bases from V and 6 from J; bases not matched to a gene: 8. This CDR3 is built from 14 residues. Germline values: CDR1 MNHEY, CDR2 SMNVEV (reference sequence). The CDR3 is CASTWGGVAGELFF. CDR3 coding DNA: TGTGCCAGCACCTGGGGGGGGGTGGCCGGGGAGCTGTTTTTT.

This CDR3 reads CASNVGPHYEQYF. In nucleotides, the CDR3 is TGTGCCAGCAACGTCGGTCCCCACTACGAGCAGTACTTC. J is TRBJ2-7 and V is TRBV28; D remains unclear. V was shortened by 7 bases and J by 3 bases, with 13 bases between the two germline ends. Looked up from germline, CDR1 is MDHEN and CDR2 is SYDVKM. The CDR3 loop spans 13 amino acids.

This clone has just a few counts. This chain links TRBV28 with TRBJ1-5; 7 bases map to TRBD1. This CDR3 comprises 14 residues. The germline CDR1 and CDR2 sequences are MDHEN and SYDVKM. J lost 6 bases, V lost 2 bases, and 4 bases had no gene match. CDR3 protein: CASSLQGGGQPQHF. The CDR3 coding sequence is TGTGCCAGCAGTTTACAAGGGGGCGGTCAGCCCCAGCATTTT.

The chain couples TRBV2 to TRBJ1-6, with TRBD1 matching over 8 bases. CDR1 is SNHLY and CDR2 is FYNNEI in the germline V gene. With V trimmed by 7 bases and J by 7 bases, 9 bases remained unmatched. The CDR3 is 15 residues long. The DNA for the CDR3 is TGTGCCAGCACACAGGAGCCAGGGGGCAATTCACCCCTCCACTTT. Encoded protein: CASTQEPGGNSPLHF.

This clone was picked up one time. The chain links TRBV2 to TRBJ2-2, with 9 bases lining up with TRBD2. Losses at the gene ends were 6 bases for V and 7 bases for J; bases not matched to a gene: 9. There are 15 residues in the CDR3. Germline V gene sequence: CDR1 SNHLY, CDR2 FYNNEI. CDR3 in amino acids: CASRAGTSPNGELFF. The CDR3 bases are TGTGCCAGCAGGGCCGGGACTAGCCCCAACGGGGAGCTGTTTTTT.

This clone has only a few counts. This sequence joins TRBV6-5 and TRBJ2-2; D possibly corresponds to TRBD2 (6 bases). Germline V gene data show CDR1 as MNHEY and CDR2 as SVGAGI. The CDR3 is made up of 13 amino acids. Trimming pared 7 bases from V and 7 bases from J, leaving 13 bases between. CDR3 region: CASTAEEGGELFF. The CDR3 DNA reads TGTGCCAGCACTGCGGAGGAGGGCGGGGAGCTGTTTTTT.

This chain links TRBV6-5 with TRBJ2-7, with 8 positions matching TRBD1. This CDR3 contains 16 residues. The V gene end was trimmed by 0 bases and the J gene end by 2 bases; junction bases not matched to a gene: 6. Germline loops: CDR1 MNHEY, CDR2 SVGAGI. In nucleotides, the CDR3 is TGTGCCAGCAGTTACTCGTACAGGGGGTCCACCTACGAGCAGTACTTC. Residues: CASSYSYRGSTYEQYF.